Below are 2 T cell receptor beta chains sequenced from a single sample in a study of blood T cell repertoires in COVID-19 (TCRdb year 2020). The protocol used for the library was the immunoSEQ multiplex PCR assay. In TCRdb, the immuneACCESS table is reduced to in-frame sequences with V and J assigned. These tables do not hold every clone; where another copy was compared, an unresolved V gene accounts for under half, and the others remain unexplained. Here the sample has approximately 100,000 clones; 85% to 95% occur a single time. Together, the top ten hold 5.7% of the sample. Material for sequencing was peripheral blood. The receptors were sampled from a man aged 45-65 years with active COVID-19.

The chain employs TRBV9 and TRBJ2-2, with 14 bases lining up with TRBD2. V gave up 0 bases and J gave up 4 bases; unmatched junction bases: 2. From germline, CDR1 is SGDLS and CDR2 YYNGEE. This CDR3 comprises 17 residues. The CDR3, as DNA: TGTGCCAGCAGCGTAGCGGGACTAGCGGGAGTCACCGGGGAGCTGTTTTTT. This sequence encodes CASSVAGLAGVTGELFF.

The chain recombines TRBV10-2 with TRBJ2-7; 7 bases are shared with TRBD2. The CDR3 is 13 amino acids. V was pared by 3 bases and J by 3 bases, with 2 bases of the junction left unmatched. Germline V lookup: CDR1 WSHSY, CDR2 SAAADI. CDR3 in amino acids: CASSEASGYEQYF. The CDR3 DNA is TGCGCCAGCAGTGAAGCTAGCGGCTACGAGCAGTACTTC.